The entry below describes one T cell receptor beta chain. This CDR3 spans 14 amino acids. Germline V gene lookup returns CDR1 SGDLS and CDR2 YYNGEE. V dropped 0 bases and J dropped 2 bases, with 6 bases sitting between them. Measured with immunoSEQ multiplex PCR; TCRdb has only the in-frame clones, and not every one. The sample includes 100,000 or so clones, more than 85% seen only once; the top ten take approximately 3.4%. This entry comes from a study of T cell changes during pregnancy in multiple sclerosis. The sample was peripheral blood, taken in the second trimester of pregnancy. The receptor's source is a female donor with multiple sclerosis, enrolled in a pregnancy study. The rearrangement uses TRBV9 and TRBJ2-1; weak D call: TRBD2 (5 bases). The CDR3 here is CASSVGAAYNEQFF. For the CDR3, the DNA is TGTGCCAGCAGCGTAGGAGCGGCCTACAATGAGCAGTTCTTC. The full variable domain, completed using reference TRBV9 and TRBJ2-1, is DSGVTQTPKHLITATGQRVTLRCSPRSGDLSVYWYQQSLDQGLQFLIQYYNGEERAKGNILERFSAQQFPDLHSELNLSSLELGDSALYFCASSVGAAYNEQFFGPGTRLTVL.